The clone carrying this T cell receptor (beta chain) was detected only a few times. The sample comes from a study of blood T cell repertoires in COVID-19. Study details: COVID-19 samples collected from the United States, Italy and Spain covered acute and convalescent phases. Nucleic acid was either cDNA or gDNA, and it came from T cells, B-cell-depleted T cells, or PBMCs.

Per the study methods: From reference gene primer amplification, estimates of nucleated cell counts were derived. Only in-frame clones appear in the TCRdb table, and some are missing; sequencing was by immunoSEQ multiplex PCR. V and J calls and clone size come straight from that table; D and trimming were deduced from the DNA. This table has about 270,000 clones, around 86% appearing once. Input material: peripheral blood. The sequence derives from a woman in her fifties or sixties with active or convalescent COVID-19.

CDR3 DNA: TGTGCCAGCAGTTTTAGGAGCTATCAGCCCCAGCATTTT. Translated, it gives CASSFRSYQPQHF. The rearrangement joins TRBV12-3 or TRBV12-4 to TRBJ1-5; D not resolved. Trimming removed 3 bases from V and 5 bases from J, with 8 bases in between. The CDR3 is 13 residues long.